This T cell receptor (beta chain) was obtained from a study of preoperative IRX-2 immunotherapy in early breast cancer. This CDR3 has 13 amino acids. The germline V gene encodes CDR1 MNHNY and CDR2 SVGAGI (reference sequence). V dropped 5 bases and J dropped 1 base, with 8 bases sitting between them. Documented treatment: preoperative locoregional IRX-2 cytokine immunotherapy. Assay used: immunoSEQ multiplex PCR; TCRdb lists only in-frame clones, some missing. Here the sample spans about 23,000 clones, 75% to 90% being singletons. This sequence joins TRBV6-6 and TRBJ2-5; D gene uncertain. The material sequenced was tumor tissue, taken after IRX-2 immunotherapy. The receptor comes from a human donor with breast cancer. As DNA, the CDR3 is TGTGCCAGCAGTCGCGACTTCCAAGAGACCCAGTACTTC. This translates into CASSRDFQETQYF.